The 19 T cell receptor beta chains presented below share a single source sample, sequenced in a study of CD8+ T cells in alopecia areata. The treatment was: oral pan-JAK inhibitor, 5-10 mg twice daily. TCR sequencing used cDNA made by reverse transcription of extracted RNA. Assay used: immunoSEQ multiplex PCR; TCRdb lists only in-frame clones, some missing. The sample has some 170,000 clones; 58% are singletons. The sample here was CD4+ T cells sorted from blood, taken at week 56, from a patient treated with tofacitinib. The receptor source for this set is a human donor with alopecia areata.

The count of this clone is one. This chain links TRBV27 with TRBJ2-2; 8 bases map to TRBD1. Trimming cost V 5 bases and J 7 bases; bases outside gene matches: 9. This CDR3 has 15 amino acids. CDR1 MNHEY and CDR2 SMNVEV come from the germline V gene (reference sequence). CDR3 residues: CASSLRTGLNGELFF. DNA for the CDR3: TGTGCCAGCAGTCTACGGACAGGGCTGAACGGGGAGCTGTTTTTT.

The chain is built from TRBV30 and TRBJ1-2, with a tentative D call TRBD1 (6 bases). Germline CDR1 is GTSNPN and CDR2 is SVGIG (reference sequence). This CDR3 spans 16 amino acids. V shed 5 bases and J shed 1 base, with 20 bases lying between them. CDR3 bases: TGTGCCTGGGGGGGGACACAACGATCGGATAACTATGGCTACACCTTC. Translating it yields CAWGGTQRSDNYGYTF.

The chain carries TRBV30 and TRBJ1-3; maybe TRBD1 (6 bases). Trimming cost V 1 base and J 7 bases, with 14 bases left between them. Germline CDR1 is GTSNPN and CDR2 is SVGIG (reference sequence). This CDR3 contains 14 residues. CDR3 protein: CAWSGRGQANTIYF. DNA for the CDR3: TGTGCCTGGAGTGGAAGGGGACAAGCGAACACCATATATTTT. The full variable domain, with the rest looked up from reference TRBV30 and TRBJ1-3, is SQTIHQWPATLVQPVGSPLSLECTVEGTSNPNLYWYRQAAGRGLQLLFYSVGIGQISSEVPQNLSASRPQDRQFILSSKKLLLSDSGFYLCAWSGRGQANTIYFGEGSWLTVV.

This clone was seen just once. This chain links TRBV6-5 with TRBJ1-5; weak D call: TRBD1 (5 bases). The V gene's germline CDR1 is MNHEY and CDR2 SVGAGI. V dropped 8 bases and J dropped 3 bases, with 11 bases sitting between them. The CDR3 sequence is 13 residues long. The CDR3, as DNA: TGTGCCAGCCGAGTAGGGACCAATCAGCCCCAGCATTTT. Amino acids: CASRVGTNQPQHF.

In the case of this clone: This same CDR3 is encoded by further DNA sequences in the sample. The rearrangement links TRBV29-1 to TRBJ1-1; no clear D gene. CDR1 is SQVTM and CDR2 is ANQGSEA in the germline V gene. This CDR3 region has 12 residues. Trimming took 4 bases from V and 0 from J, leaving 6 bases between them. In nucleotides, the CDR3 is TGCAGCGTTGGGACGGTGAACACTGAAGCTTTCTTT. This encodes CSVGTVNTEAFF.

Turning to this clone: This same CDR3 is encoded by further DNA sequences in the sample. The chain carries TRBV2 and TRBJ2-7; unclear D gene. The CDR3 sequence is 11 residues long. Trimming removed 4 bases at V and 4 bases at J, with 5 bases between. In germline, CDR1 is SNHLY, CDR2 FYNNEI. Here the CDR3 reads CASSVGYEQYF. CDR3 bases: TGTGCCAGCAGTGTCGGTTACGAGCAGTACTTC.

This chain joins TRBV30 and TRBJ2-1; D remains ambiguous. Germline V CDR1 and CDR2: GTSNPN, SVGIG (reference sequence). V was trimmed by 5 bases and J by 8 bases, leaving 16 bases between them. This CDR3 has 13 residues. The CDR3 reads CAWQPGSGDEQFF. The CDR3 region has the DNA TGTGCCTGGCAACCGGGCAGTGGTGATGAGCAGTTCTTC. Combining the CDR3 with reference TRBV30 and TRBJ2-1 gives the whole variable domain SQTIHQWPATLVQPVGSPLSLECTVEGTSNPNLYWYRQAAGRGLQLLFYSVGIGQISSEVPQNLSASRPQDRQFILSSKKLLLSDSGFYLCAWQPGSGDEQFFGPGTRLTVL.

This chain uses TRBV30 with TRBJ1-5; D unclear. The V end was cut by 3 bases, the J end by 5 bases, with 14 bases between. The germline V gene has CDR1 GTSNPN and CDR2 SVGIG (reference sequence). The CDR3 totals 14 residues. In DNA, the CDR3 is TGTGCCTGGAGCTCGCGGGCCCTCTATCAGCCCCAGCATTTT. It codes for CAWSSRALYQPQHF.

V is TRBV5-1 and J is TRBJ2-3; D might be TRBD2 (6 bases). Germline CDR1 SGHRS, CDR2 YFSETQ. Trimming took 5 bases from V and 3 from J, leaving 16 bases between them. The CDR3 runs 15 residues. Here the CDR3 reads CASRSGDGGTDTQYF. In DNA form, the CDR3 reads TGCGCCAGCAGAAGCGGAGACGGGGGAACAGATACGCAGTATTTT.

The rearrangement joins TRBV30 to TRBJ2-2; the match to TRBD2 covers 11 bases. CDR3 size: 16 residues. Trimming removed 2 bases from V and 4 bases from J; junction bases left unmatched: 6. Germline V CDR1 and CDR2: GTSNPN, SVGIG (reference sequence). This chain's CDR3 is CAWSLPGLAATGELFF. In DNA form, the CDR3 reads TGTGCCTGGAGTCTTCCGGGACTAGCGGCCACCGGGGAGCTGTTTTTT.

The chain carries TRBV30 and TRBJ2-5, with 7 nucleotides matching TRBD2. Looked up from germline, CDR1 is GTSNPN and CDR2 is SVGIG (reference sequence). V lost 2 bases to trimming and J lost 5 bases; unmatched junction nucleotides: 2. The CDR3 contains 12 residues. CDR3 nucleotide sequence: TGTGCCTGGAGTCGGGGGGATGAGACCCAGTACTTC. Amino acid sequence: CAWSRGDETQYF.

CDR3 sequence (DNA): TGCGCCAGCAGCCAAGATTGGGGACAGCAAGAGACCCAGTACTTC. Amino acids: CASSQDWGQQETQYF. This sequence joins TRBV4-1 and TRBJ2-5; 7 bases align to TRBD1. The CDR3 has 15 amino acids. J lost 2 bases, V lost 0 bases, and 3 bases had no gene match. Germline V gene sequence: CDR1 MGHRA, CDR2 YSYEKL.

The chain uses TRBV25-1 and TRBJ2-3, with D perhaps matching TRBD1 or TRBD2 (6 bases each). The CDR3 extends over 15 amino acids. Looked up from germline, CDR1 is MGHDK and CDR2 is SYGVNS. The V end was cut by 6 bases, the J end by 0 bases, with 13 bases between. In DNA form, the CDR3 reads TGTGCCAGCAGGGGGGCGGGGCACAGCACAGATACGCAGTATTTT. As protein: CASRGAGHSTDTQYF. The full variable domain, its missing parts supplied by reference TRBV25-1 and TRBJ2-3, is EADIYQTPRYLVIGTGKKITLECSQTMGHDKMYWYQQDPGMELHLIHYSYGVNSTEKGDLSSESTVSRIRTEHFPLTLESARPSHTSQYLCASRGAGHSTDTQYFGPGTRLTVL.

The rearrangement uses TRBV18 and TRBJ1-1, with D uncertain. The CDR3 spans 17 residues. Germline V gives CDR1 KGHSH, CDR2 LQKENI. Trimming left V 3 bases short and J 4 bases short, with 21 bases between. CDR3 in DNA: TGTGCCAGCTCACCCTCGGAGCAGAATCCCCTTGCCACTGAAGCTTTCTTT. This sequence encodes CASSPSEQNPLATEAFF.

The chain couples TRBV29-1 to TRBJ2-1; D gene unclear. Germline V CDR1 and CDR2: SQVTM, ANQGSEA. The CDR3 spans 12 residues. The V and J ends lost 4 bases and 6 bases respectively, with 10 bases between them. The CDR3 loop is CSVGGLFNEQFF. DNA for the CDR3: TGCAGCGTTGGAGGCCTTTTCAATGAGCAGTTCTTC.

This sequence joins TRBV7-2 and TRBJ2-5; D is possibly TRBD1 (7 bases). The CDR3 has 14 amino acids. V was pared by 5 bases and J by 5 bases, with 15 bases between. The V gene's germline CDR1 is SGHTA and CDR2 FQGNSA. The CDR3 DNA follows: TGTGCCAGCAGCCCAGGGGGGTTTAGGGAGACCCAGTACTTC. It translates to CASSPGGFRETQYF.

The chain joins TRBV2 to TRBJ2-1; TRBD2 matches at 8 bases. The CDR3 extends over 15 amino acids. With 4 bases clipped from V and 6 bases from J, the junction kept 8 bases outside the gene matches. CDR1 and CDR2 from the germline V gene are SNHLY and FYNNEI. CDR3 nucleotides: TGTGCCAGCAGTGCGACTAGCGCGGCGGTCAATGAGCAGTTCTTC. Its protein product is CASSATSAAVNEQFF. Full variable domain (outside the CDR3, taken from reference TRBV2 and TRBJ2-1): EPEVTQTPSHQVTQMGQEVILRCVPISNHLYFYWYRQILGQKVEFLVSFYNNEISEKSEIFDDQFSVERPDGSNFTLKIRSTKLEDSAMYFCASSATSAAVNEQFFGPGTRLTVL.

On this clone itself: Its ends do not fully match the called genes, so a read error is possible. The CDR3 coding sequence is TGTGCCAGCAGTTTATTGGGGACAGGGAAAGAGACCCAATACTTC. It translates to CASSLLGTGKETQYF. The chain recombines TRBV28 with TRBJ2-5; 9 bases agree with TRBD1. Germline V gene data show CDR1 as MDHEN and CDR2 as SYDVKM. The CDR3 length is 15 residues.

The CDR3 DNA follows: TGCGCCAGGAAGGAAGGGCTAGTTCTGGAGACCCAGTACTTC. Protein product: CARKEGLVLETQYF. J is TRBJ2-5 and V is TRBV23-1, with D unclear. TRBV23-1 is filed as an ORF, its function uncertain. The length of the CDR3 is 14 residues. Trimming pared 9 bases from V and 5 bases from J, leaving 19 bases between.